These 5 T cell receptor beta chains were all obtained from the same sample, sequenced in a study of T-cell memory formation after mild COVID-19. TCRdb redid the calling of the 5' RACE reads with MiXCR, one entry per CDR3 protein. The sample lists 400,000 to 450,000 distinct CDR3 sequences, roughly 17% occurring once. The sequencing sample was made of PBMCs or a T cell subset sorted from them (not recorded which). The source is a young man who had mild COVID-19 (a few samples of this study predate the infection). Cell type and time point are not known.

This clonotype showed up many times. CDR3 protein: CATSRGRYSGANVLTF. CDR3 nucleotides: TGTGCCACCAGCAGGGGCAGATACTCTGGGGCCAACGTCCTGACTTTC. The chain carries TRBV15 and TRBJ2-6; D not resolved. Germline V gives CDR1 LNHNV, CDR2 YYDKDF (reference sequence). The CDR3 spans 16 residues. Trimming shortened V by 3 bases and J by 0 bases, and 9 bases separated the two germline ends. Full variable domain (rest looked up from reference TRBV15 and TRBJ2-6): DAMVIQNPRYQVTQFGKPVTLSCSQTLNHNVMYWYQQKSSQAPKLLFHYYDKDFNNEADTPDNFQSRRPNTSFCFLDIRSPGLGDTAMYLCATSRGRYSGANVLTFGAGSRLTVL.

A few counts support this clonotype. The J gene is TRBJ2-5, the V gene TRBV10-3; D may be TRBD1 (5 bases). Germline values: CDR1 ENHRY, CDR2 SYGVKD. Trimming pared 3 bases from V and 7 bases from J, leaving 9 bases between. The CDR3 runs 12 residues. This chain's CDR3 is CAISDPRGTQYF. CDR3 nucleotides: TGTGCCATCAGTGACCCTAGGGGGACCCAGTACTTC.

The V and J genes are TRBV20-1 and TRBJ1-2; D is unclear. Germline CDR1 and CDR2: DFQATT and SNEGSKA (reference sequence). CDR3 size: 11 residues. Trimming left V 4 bases short and J 5 bases short, with 8 bases between. The CDR3 is CSATAGYGYTF. In DNA, the CDR3 is TGCAGTGCTACGGCGGGATATGGCTACACCTTC.

The chain couples TRBV7-7 to TRBJ2-3; D remains ambiguous. The V and J ends lost 6 bases and 2 bases respectively, with 9 bases between them. Germline-derived CDR1 and CDR2 are SSHAT and FNYEAQ (reference sequence). CDR3 size: 13 residues. CDR3 loop: CASSYWNTDTQYF. The CDR3 coding sequence is TGTGCCAGCAGTTACTGGAACACAGATACGCAGTATTTT.

The J gene is TRBJ2-5, the V gene TRBV11-2; 10 bases agree with TRBD2. Germline lookup yields CDR1 SGHAT and CDR2 FQNNGV. V trimming: 5 bases; J trimming: 2 bases; junction bases outside the gene matches: 11. This CDR3 comprises 17 residues. CDR3 nucleotide sequence: TGTGCCAGCAGCCCAGAACTAGCGGGGAGGGTTCAAGAGACCCAGTACTTC. It is translated as CASSPELAGRVQETQYF.